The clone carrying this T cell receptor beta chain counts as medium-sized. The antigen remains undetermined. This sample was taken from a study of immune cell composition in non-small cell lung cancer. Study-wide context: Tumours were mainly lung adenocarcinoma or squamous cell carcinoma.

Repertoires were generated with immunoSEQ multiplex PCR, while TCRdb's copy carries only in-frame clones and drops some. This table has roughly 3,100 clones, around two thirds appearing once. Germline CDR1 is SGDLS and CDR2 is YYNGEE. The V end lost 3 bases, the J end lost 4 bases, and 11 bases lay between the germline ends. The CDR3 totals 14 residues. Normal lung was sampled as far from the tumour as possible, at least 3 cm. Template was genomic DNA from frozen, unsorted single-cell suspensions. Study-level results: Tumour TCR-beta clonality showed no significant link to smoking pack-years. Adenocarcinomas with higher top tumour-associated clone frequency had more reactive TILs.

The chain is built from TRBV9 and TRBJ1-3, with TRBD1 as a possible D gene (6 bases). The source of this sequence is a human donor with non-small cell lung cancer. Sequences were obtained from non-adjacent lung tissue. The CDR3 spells CASSATGLGNTIYF. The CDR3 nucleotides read TGTGCCAGCAGCGCCACAGGGTTAGGAAACACCATATATTTT.